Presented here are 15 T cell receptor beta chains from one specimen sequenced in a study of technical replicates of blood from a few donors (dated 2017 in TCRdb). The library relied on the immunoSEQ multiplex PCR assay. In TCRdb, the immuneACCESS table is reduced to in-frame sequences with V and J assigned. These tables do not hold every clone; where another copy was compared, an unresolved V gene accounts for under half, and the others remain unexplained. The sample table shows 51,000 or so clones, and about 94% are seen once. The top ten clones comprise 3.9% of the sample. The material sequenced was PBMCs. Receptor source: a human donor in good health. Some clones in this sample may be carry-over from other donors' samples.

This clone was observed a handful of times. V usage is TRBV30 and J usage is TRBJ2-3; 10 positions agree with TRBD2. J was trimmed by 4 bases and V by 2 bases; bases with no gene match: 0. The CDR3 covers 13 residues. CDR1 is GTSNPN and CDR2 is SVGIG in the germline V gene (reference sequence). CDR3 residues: CAWSLAGADTQYF. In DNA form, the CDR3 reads TGTGCCTGGAGTCTAGCGGGAGCAGATACGCAGTATTTT.

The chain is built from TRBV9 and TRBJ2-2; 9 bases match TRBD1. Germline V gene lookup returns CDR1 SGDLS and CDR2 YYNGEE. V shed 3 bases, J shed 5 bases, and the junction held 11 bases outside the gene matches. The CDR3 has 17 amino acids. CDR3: CASSAITGGGGTGELFF. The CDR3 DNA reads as TGTGCCAGCAGCGCTATAACAGGGGGCGGAGGTACCGGGGAGCTGTTTTTT.

The CDR3 DNA sequence: TGCGCCAGCAGCTTGGTTGCAGGGAAGGAAGGCGAGCAGTACTTC. Protein: CASSLVAGKEGEQYF. The chain employs TRBV5-1 and TRBJ2-7; possible D gene TRBD1, 5 bases. The germline gives CDR1 SGHRS, CDR2 YFSETQ. V gave up 0 bases and J gave up 6 bases, with 16 bases separating them. CDR3 size: 15 residues.

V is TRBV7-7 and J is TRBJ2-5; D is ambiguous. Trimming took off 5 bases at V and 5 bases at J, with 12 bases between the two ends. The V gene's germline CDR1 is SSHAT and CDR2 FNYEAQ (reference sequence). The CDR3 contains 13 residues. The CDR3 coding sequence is TGTGCCAGCAGCCCCGATCCCGGGGAGACCCAGTACTTC. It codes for CASSPDPGETQYF.

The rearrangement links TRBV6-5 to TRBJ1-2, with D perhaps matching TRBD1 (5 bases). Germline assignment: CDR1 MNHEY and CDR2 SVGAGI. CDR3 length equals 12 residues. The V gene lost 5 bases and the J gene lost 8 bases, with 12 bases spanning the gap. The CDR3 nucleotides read TGTGCCAGCAGTCTTGCGGGGCAAGGCTACACCTTC. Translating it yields CASSLAGQGYTF.

The CDR3 DNA follows: TGTGCCTGGGGGACAGACCCGGTTCATAGCAATCAGCCCCAGCATTTT. Translating gives CAWGTDPVHSNQPQHF. This chain connects TRBV30 to TRBJ1-5, with 7 positions matching TRBD1. The CDR3 covers 16 residues. The V segment lost 5 bases and the J segment 0 bases; nucleotides outside the gene matches: 10. CDR1 GTSNPN and CDR2 SVGIG come from the germline V gene (reference sequence).

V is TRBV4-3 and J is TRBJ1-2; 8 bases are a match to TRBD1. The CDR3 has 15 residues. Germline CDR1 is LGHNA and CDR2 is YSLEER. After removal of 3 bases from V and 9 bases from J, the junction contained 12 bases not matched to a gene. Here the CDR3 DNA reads TGCGCCAGCAGCCAGGACAGGGTGGGAGCGTCCAGCTACACCTTC. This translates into CASSQDRVGASSYTF.

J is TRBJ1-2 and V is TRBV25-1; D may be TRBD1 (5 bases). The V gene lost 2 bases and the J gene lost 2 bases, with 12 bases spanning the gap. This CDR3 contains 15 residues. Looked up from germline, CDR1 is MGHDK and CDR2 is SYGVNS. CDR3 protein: CASSEPGLSNYGYTF. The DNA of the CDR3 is TGTGCCAGCAGTGAACCGGGACTCTCGAACTATGGCTACACCTTC.

The DNA for the CDR3 is TGTGCCAGCAGTGAAATCGCCTCGGGCCAGTACAGGGAGGCTTTCTTT. Translated, it gives CASSEIASGQYREAFF. The rearrangement joins TRBV2 to TRBJ1-1; D might be TRBD1 (6 bases). Germline V lookup: CDR1 SNHLY, CDR2 FYNNEI. The CDR3 sequence is 16 residues long. The V end lost 2 bases, the J end lost 11 bases, and 24 bases lay between the germline ends.

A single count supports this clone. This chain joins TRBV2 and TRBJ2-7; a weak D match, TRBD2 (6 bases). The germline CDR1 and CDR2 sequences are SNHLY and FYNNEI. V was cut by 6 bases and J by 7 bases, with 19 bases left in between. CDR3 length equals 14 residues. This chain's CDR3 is CASRARGGVVEQYF. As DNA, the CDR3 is TGTGCCAGCAGGGCAAGGGGCGGGGTTGTGGAGCAGTACTTC.

CDR3 DNA: TGTGCCAGCAGCTTCCGCGTGGAGTCCCCGGGTGGCTACACCTTC. Its protein is CASSFRVESPGGYTF. J is TRBJ1-2 and V is TRBV9; D unclear. This CDR3 is 15 amino acids long. The germline V gene encodes CDR1 SGDLS and CDR2 YYNGEE. V was pared by 4 bases and J by 7 bases, with 20 bases between.

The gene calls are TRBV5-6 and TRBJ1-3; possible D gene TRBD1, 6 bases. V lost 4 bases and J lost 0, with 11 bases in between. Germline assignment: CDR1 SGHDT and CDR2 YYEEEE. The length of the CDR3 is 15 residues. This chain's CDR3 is CASSHRTVSGNTIYF. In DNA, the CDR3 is TGTGCCAGCAGCCATAGGACAGTCTCTGGAAACACCATATATTTT.

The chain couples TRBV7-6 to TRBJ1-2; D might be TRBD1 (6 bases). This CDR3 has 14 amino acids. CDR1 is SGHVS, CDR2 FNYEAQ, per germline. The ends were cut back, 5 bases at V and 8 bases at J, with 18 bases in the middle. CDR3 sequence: CASSRRGAEGGYTF. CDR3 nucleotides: TGTGCCAGCAGCCGACGGGGGGCTGAAGGCGGCTACACCTTC.

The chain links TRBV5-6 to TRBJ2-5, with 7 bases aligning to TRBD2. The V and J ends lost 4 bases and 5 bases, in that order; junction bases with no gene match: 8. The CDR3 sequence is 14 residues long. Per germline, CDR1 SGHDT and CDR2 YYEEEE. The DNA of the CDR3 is TGTGCCAGCAGCCGGGGACGGGGGGTGGAGACCCAGTACTTC. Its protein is CASSRGRGVETQYF.

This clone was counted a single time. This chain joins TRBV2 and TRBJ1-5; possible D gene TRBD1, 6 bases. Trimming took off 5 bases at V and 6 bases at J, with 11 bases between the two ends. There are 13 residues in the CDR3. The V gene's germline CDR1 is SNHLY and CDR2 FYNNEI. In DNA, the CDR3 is TGTGCCAGCAGTCCAGGGGTGGTTCAGCCCCAGCATTTT. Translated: CASSPGVVQPQHF.